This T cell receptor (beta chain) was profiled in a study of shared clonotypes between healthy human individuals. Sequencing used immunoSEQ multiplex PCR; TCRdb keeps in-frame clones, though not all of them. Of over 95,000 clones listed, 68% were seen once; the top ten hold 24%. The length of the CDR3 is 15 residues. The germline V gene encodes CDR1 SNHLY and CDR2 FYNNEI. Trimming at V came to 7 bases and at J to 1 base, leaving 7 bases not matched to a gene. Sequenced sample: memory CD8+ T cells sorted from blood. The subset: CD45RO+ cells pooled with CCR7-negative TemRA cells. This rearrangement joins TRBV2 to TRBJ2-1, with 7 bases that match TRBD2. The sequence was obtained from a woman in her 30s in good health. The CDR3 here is CASMERDPSYNEQFF. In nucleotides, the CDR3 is TGTGCCAGCATGGAGCGGGACCCTTCCTACAATGAGCAGTTCTTC.